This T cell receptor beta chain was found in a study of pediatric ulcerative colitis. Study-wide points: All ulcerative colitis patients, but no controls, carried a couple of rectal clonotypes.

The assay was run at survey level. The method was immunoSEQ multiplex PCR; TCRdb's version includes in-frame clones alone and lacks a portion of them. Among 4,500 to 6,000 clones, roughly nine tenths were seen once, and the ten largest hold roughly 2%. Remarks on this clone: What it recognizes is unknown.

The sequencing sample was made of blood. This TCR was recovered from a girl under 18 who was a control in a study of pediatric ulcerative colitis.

This chain's CDR3 is CASSLGQVMFGQYF. Here the CDR3 DNA reads TGTGCCAGCAGCCTGGGACAGGTTATGTTCGGGCAGTACTTC. This chain uses TRBV5-6 with TRBJ2-7, with TRBD1 matching over 8 bases. The CDR3 extends over 14 amino acids. Germline-derived CDR1 and CDR2 are SGHDT and YYEEEE. The V segment lost 4 bases and the J segment 9 bases; nucleotides outside the gene matches: 12.